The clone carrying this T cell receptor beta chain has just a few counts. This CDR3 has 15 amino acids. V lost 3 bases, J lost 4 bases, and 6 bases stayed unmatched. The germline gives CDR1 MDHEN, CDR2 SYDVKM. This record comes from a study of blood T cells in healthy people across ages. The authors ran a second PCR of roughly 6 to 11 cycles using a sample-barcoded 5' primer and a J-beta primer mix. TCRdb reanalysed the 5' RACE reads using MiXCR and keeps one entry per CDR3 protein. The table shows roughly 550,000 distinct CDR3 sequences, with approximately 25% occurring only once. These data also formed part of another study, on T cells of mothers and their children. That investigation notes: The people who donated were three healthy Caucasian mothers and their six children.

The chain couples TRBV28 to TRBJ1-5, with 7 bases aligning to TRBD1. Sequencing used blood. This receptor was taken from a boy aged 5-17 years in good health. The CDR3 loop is CASSFLPQGNQPQHF. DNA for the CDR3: TGTGCCAGCAGTTTCTTACCACAGGGGAATCAGCCCCAGCATTTT.